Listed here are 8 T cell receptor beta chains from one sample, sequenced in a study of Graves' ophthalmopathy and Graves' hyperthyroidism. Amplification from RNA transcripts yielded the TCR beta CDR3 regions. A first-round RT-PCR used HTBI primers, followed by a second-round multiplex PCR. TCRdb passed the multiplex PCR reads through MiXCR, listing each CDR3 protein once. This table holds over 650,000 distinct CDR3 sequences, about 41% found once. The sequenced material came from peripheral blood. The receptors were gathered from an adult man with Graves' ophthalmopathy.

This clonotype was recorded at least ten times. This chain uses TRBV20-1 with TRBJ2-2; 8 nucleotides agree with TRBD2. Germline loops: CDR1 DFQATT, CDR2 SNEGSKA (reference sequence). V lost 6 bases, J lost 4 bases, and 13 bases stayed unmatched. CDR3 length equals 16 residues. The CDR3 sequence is CSARDRTSLGTGELFF. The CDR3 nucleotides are TGCAGTGCCAGGGATAGGACTAGCTTGGGCACCGGGGAGCTGTTTTTT.

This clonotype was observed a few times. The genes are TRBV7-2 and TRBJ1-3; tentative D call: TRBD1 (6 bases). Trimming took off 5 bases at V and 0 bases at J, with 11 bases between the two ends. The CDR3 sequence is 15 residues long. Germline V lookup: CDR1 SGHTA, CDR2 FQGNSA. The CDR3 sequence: CASSPDRTSGNTIYF. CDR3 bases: TGTGCCAGCAGCCCCGACAGGACCTCTGGAAACACCATATATTTT.

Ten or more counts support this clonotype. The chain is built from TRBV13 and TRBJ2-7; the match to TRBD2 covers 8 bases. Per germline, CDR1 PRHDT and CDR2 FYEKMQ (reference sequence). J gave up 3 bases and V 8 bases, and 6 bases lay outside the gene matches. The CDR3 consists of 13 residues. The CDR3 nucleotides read TGTGCCAGCGGGTTTAGCGGGGACTACGAGCAGTACTTC. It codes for CASGFSGDYEQYF.

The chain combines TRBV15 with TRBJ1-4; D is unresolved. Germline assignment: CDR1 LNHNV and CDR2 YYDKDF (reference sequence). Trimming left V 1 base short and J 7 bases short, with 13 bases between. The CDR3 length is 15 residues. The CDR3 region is CATSRVAGAREKLFF. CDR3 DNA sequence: TGTGCCACCAGCAGAGTAGCGGGTGCACGTGAAAAACTGTTTTTT.

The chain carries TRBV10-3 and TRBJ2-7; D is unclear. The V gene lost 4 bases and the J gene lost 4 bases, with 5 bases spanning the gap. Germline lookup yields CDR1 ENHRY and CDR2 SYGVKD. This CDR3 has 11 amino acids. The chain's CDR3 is CAISVIYEQYF. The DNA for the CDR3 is TGTGCCATCAGTGTAATATACGAGCAGTACTTC.

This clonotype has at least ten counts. CDR3 protein: CASSPSGTANTGELFF. Here the CDR3 DNA reads TGCGCCAGCAGCCCATCCGGGACAGCCAACACCGGGGAGCTGTTTTTT. The V and J genes are TRBV5-1 and TRBJ2-2, with 7 bases that match TRBD1. Germline CDR1 is SGHRS and CDR2 is YFSETQ. V shed 4 bases and J 2 bases; nucleotides not matched to a gene: 8. The CDR3 length is 16 residues.

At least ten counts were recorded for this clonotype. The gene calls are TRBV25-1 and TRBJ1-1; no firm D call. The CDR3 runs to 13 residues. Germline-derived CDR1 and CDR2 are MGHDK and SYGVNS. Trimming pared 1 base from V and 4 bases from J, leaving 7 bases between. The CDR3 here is CASSEWGFTEAFF. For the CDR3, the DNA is TGTGCCAGCAGTGAATGGGGATTCACTGAAGCTTTCTTT.

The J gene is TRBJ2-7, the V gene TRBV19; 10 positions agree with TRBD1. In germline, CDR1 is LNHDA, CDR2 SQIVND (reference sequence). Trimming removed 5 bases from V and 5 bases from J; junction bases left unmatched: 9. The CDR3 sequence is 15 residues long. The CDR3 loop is CASSFPGTGAHEQYF. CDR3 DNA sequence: TGTGCCAGTAGTTTTCCAGGGACAGGGGCACACGAGCAGTACTTC.